The subject of this entry is one T cell receptor (beta chain). From germline, CDR1 is MRHNA and CDR2 SNTAGT. The junction had 9 bases not matched to a gene; V was cut back by 4 bases and J by 3 bases. CDR3 length: 15 residues. The record originates from a study of shared clonotypes between healthy human individuals. Sequencing of unsorted PBMC DNA was carried out using ten immunoSEQ deep assay plates. Using immunoSEQ multiplex PCR, the repertoire was profiled, and TCRdb retains in-frame clones only, with some absent. The repertoire holds around 450,000 clones, with roughly 77% as singletons. Sequencing was carried out using PBMCs. The genes are TRBV6-4 and TRBJ2-7; 7 nucleotides line up with TRBD2. This TCR came from a woman in her thirties or forties in good health. Some clones in this sample may be carry-over from other donors' samples. The CDR3 region is CASSVRSGPNYEQYF. The CDR3 region has the DNA TGTGCCAGCAGTGTCCGTAGCGGGCCGAACTACGAGCAGTACTTC.